The 17 T cell receptor beta chains below were found in one sample sequenced in a study of blood T cell repertoires in COVID-19. The data were produced by immunoSEQ multiplex PCR, yet TCRdb's version contains in-frame clones alone and is incomplete. Found here are approximately 210,000 clones, 80% of them singletons; the top ten hold roughly 4.3%. Source material: PBMCs or T cells enriched from blood (not recorded which). The receptors here all came from a man aged 25-45 years with acute COVID-19.

The chain links TRBV18 to TRBJ1-2; D remains unclear. The germline CDR1 and CDR2 sequences are KGHSH and LQKENI. Trimming removed 4 bases from V and 6 bases from J, with 12 bases in between. CDR3 length: 13 residues. The CDR3 is CASSLQVQDGYTF. Here the CDR3 DNA reads TGTGCCAGCTCACTGCAGGTTCAGGATGGCTACACCTTC. The full variable domain, with the rest looked up from reference TRBV18 and TRBJ1-2, is NAGVMQNPRHLVRRRGQEARLRCSPMKGHSHVYWYRQLPEEGLKFMVYLQKENIIDESGMPKERFSAEFPKEGPSILRIQQVVRGDSAAYFCASSLQVQDGYTFGSGTRLTVV.

The rearrangement links TRBV20-1 to TRBJ1-2, with D unclear. The ends were cut back, 3 bases at V and 0 bases at J, with 5 bases in the middle. Germline V lookup: CDR1 DFQATT, CDR2 SNEGSKA (reference sequence). The CDR3 contains 12 residues. CDR3 in DNA: TGCAGTGCTAGTGCCTCTAACTATGGCTACACCTTC. Translated: CSASASNYGYTF.

The chain uses TRBV13 and TRBJ1-2; D uncertain. Germline loops: CDR1 PRHDT, CDR2 FYEKMQ (reference sequence). Between the trimmed V and J ends, which lost 5 bases and 8 bases, there was a span of 9 bases. The CDR3 covers 11 residues. The CDR3 reads CASSAAGGYTF. For the CDR3, the DNA is TGTGCCAGCAGCGCGGCCGGAGGCTACACCTTC.

The V gene is TRBV7-5, the J gene TRBJ1-6; the D call in the table, TRBD1, was not verified against the DNA. TRBV7-5 is noted as a pseudogene. The CDR3 has 17 amino acids. The DNA of the CDR3 is TGTGTCAGAAGCTCGTTTAGGTTGGACACCCTGAATTCACCCCTCCACTTT. Amino acid sequence: CVRSSFRLDTLNSPLHF.

This clone has only a few counts. This rearrangement joins TRBV14 to TRBJ1-1; no definite D call. The CDR3 has 14 amino acids. CDR1 and CDR2 (germline): SGHDN, FVKESK. Deletions cut 0 bases from V and 3 bases from J, with 8 bases between. CDR3: CASSQDRGYTEAFF. The DNA of the CDR3 is TGTGCCAGCAGCCAAGATCGGGGTTACACTGAAGCTTTCTTT. The complete variable domain, with remaining parts taken from reference TRBV14 and TRBJ1-1, reads EAGVTQFPSHSVIEKGQTVTLRCDPISGHDNLYWYRRVMGKEIKFLLHFVKESKQDESGMPNNRFLAERTGGTYSTLKVQPAELEDSGVYFCASSQDRGYTEAFFGQGTRLTVV.

The V call is TRBV5-1, the J call TRBJ2-1; 8 nucleotides align to TRBD2. CDR1 and CDR2 from the germline V gene are SGHRS and YFSETQ. The J segment lost 4 bases and the V segment lost 4 bases, leaving 13 bases of the junction unmatched. There are 17 residues in the CDR3. In nucleotides, the CDR3 is TGCGCCAGCAGCGTGGGACGCGGGGGGCGCCTTTACAATGAGCAGTTCTTC. Translation gives CASSVGRGGRLYNEQFF.

The V gene is TRBV14, the J gene TRBJ2-6; D is ambiguous. In germline, CDR1 is SGHDN, CDR2 FVKESK. This CDR3 contains 18 residues. V was clipped by 0 bases and J by 4 bases, with 16 bases between them. The CDR3 reads CASSQDLGWPVGANVLTF. The CDR3 nucleotides read TGTGCCAGCAGCCAAGATTTGGGCTGGCCGGTGGGGGCCAACGTCCTGACTTTC.

Turning to this clone: The sample holds other DNA sequences that translate to the same CDR3. The chain has TRBV14 and TRBJ1-5; D unclear. V lost 0 bases, J lost 6 bases, and 6 bases lay in between. CDR1 is SGHDN and CDR2 is FVKESK in the germline V gene. The CDR3 covers 13 residues. The CDR3 DNA follows: TGTGCCAGCAGCCAAGATAGAGGTCAGCCCCAGCATTTT. Residues: CASSQDRGQPQHF.

This clone was counted once. The V gene is TRBV9, the J gene TRBJ2-3; D not resolved. Trimming cost V 4 bases and J 2 bases, with 14 bases left between them. Per germline, CDR1 SGDLS and CDR2 YYNGEE. The CDR3 spans 15 residues. The CDR3 here is CASSPRDFLTDTQYF. The CDR3 nucleotides read TGTGCCAGCAGCCCTAGAGACTTCCTCACAGATACGCAGTATTTT.

This clone has more than one count but fewer than ten. This chain links TRBV3-1 (or the pseudogene TRBV3-2) with TRBJ1-3; 8 nucleotides align to TRBD1. CDR3 size: 18 residues. Germline loops: CDR1 LGHDT, CDR2 YNNKEL (reference sequence). Unmatched junction bases numbered 17, after V lost 3 bases and J lost 7 bases. This CDR3 reads CASSHQRGGQGVLNTIYF. The CDR3 nucleotides are TGTGCCAGCAGCCACCAGAGGGGAGGACAGGGTGTTCTGAACACCATATATTTT.

The gene calls are TRBV6-4 and TRBJ1-1; D possibly corresponds to TRBD1 (5 bases). The CDR3 runs 13 residues. Per the germline V gene, CDR1 is MRHNA and CDR2 is SNTAGT. V was cut by 4 bases and J by 1 base, with 7 bases left in between. The CDR3 DNA follows: TGTGCCAGCAGTGGACAGCCGAACACTGAAGCTTTCTTT. It specifies CASSGQPNTEAFF.

The chain links TRBV28 to TRBJ1-1; the match to TRBD1 covers 9 bases. This CDR3 has 14 amino acids. V dropped 3 bases and J dropped 3; count of bases not matched to a gene: 2. Germline V gene data show CDR1 as MDHEN and CDR2 as SYDVKM. The CDR3 region is CASSFGQGHTEAFF. The CDR3 nucleotides are TGTGCCAGCAGTTTTGGACAGGGGCACACTGAAGCTTTCTTT.

The V gene is TRBV6-1, the J gene TRBJ1-1; the D gene is possibly TRBD1 (5 bases). From germline, CDR1 is MNHNS and CDR2 SASEGT. The length of the CDR3 is 11 residues. Trimming removed 9 bases from V and 6 bases from J, with 11 bases in between. The CDR3 sequence: CASTGRAEAFF. Here the CDR3 DNA reads TGTGCCAGTACGGGCAGGGCTGAAGCTTTCTTT.

The rearrangement uses TRBV29-1 and TRBJ2-1, with a possible D match to TRBD1 (6 bases). Trimming removed 6 bases at V and 4 bases at J, with 7 bases between. This CDR3 has 11 amino acids. Germline loops: CDR1 SQVTM, CDR2 ANQGSEA. CDR3 DNA sequence: TGCAGCGTGACAGGTTACAATGAGCAGTTCTTC. Amino acid sequence: CSVTGYNEQFF.

J is TRBJ1-2 and V is TRBV12-5; D remains unclear. Trimming shortened V by 5 bases and J by 2 bases, and 15 bases separated the two germline ends. Germline assignment: CDR1 LGHNT and CDR2 FRNRAP. The CDR3 is 15 residues long. CDR3 loop: CASGREAAPNYGYTF. The CDR3 DNA reads TGTGCTAGTGGTCGAGAGGCTGCGCCAAACTATGGCTACACCTTC.

The genes are TRBV6-5 and TRBJ2-7; perhaps TRBD2 as D (5 bases). This CDR3 region has 11 residues. The germline V gene encodes CDR1 MNHEY and CDR2 SVGAGI. V was cut by 8 bases and J by 2 bases, with 7 bases left in between. CDR3 sequence reads: CASRDAYEQYF. The CDR3 DNA reads as TGTGCCAGCCGGGATGCCTACGAGCAGTACTTC.

The chain links TRBV28 to TRBJ2-1, with 8 bases identical to TRBD2. Germline V gene lookup returns CDR1 MDHEN and CDR2 SYDVKM. Germline trimming cut 6 bases from V and 13 bases from J; bases unmatched to any gene: 23. This CDR3 is built from 17 residues. CDR3 DNA sequence: TGTGCCAGCAGGAGTTTGGGGATCGGCGGGGGGCGGGGTTCCCAGTTCTTC. Protein: CASRSLGIGGGRGSQFF. The whole variable domain, filled in from reference TRBV28 and TRBJ2-1, reads DVKVTQSSRYLVKRTGEKVFLECVQDMDHENMFWYRQDPGLGLRLIYFSYDVKMKEKGDIPEGYSVSREKKERFSLILESASTNQTSMYLCASRSLGIGGGRGSQFFGPGTRLTVL.